The source of this T cell receptor beta chain is a study of shared clonotypes between healthy human individuals. Whole-study context: A couple of female and a few male donors aged 18 to 49 were enrolled. Study findings and constraints: Clonotype sharing among donors likely depends on sequencing depth.

CDR3 size: 14 residues. The germline V gene encodes CDR1 SGHTA and CDR2 FQGNSA. The ends were cut back, 3 bases at V and 8 bases at J, with 16 bases in the middle. Input per replicate PCR of unsorted PBMC was around 300 ng DNA, corresponding to 33,000 or so T cell genomes. Here immunoSEQ multiplex PCR was the method, and the copy in TCRdb shows in-frame clones only, minus some. The sample holds about 490,000 clones; approximately 80% are singletons and the top ten take around 13%. About this clone: Its antigen is not identified.

The receptor was derived from a woman aged 35 to 49 in good health. Some clones in this sample may be carry-over from other donors' samples. The material sequenced was PBMCs. The chain carries TRBV7-2 and TRBJ1-2; the D is unclear. CDR3 sequence (DNA): TGTGCCAGCAGCTTGGCGGCAGAGAGAGGGGGCTACACCTTC. As protein: CASSLAAERGGYTF.